This T cell receptor (beta chain) was recovered during a study of blood T cell repertoires in COVID-19. Across about two dozen US areas, participants ranged in age from about 18 to 90 years. Only in-frame clones appear in the TCRdb table, and some are missing; sequencing was by immunoSEQ multiplex PCR. The sample lists approximately 210,000 clones; approximately 83% were seen once. The clonotype comes from a woman aged 55-70 years who had recovered from COVID-19. The sequencing sample was made of PBMCs or T cells enriched from blood (not recorded which).

DNA of the CDR3: TGTGCCAGCAGCCAACGGCCCGGACAGGGAGGAATCAACGAGCAGTACTTC. This gives the protein CASSQRPGQGGINEQYF. The V gene is TRBV3-1 (or the pseudogene TRBV3-2), the J gene TRBJ2-7, with 8 bases identical to TRBD1. The CDR3 length is 17 residues. Germline V gene sequence: CDR1 LGHDT, CDR2 YNNKEL (reference sequence). V trimming: 2 bases; J trimming: 5 bases; junction bases outside the gene matches: 14.